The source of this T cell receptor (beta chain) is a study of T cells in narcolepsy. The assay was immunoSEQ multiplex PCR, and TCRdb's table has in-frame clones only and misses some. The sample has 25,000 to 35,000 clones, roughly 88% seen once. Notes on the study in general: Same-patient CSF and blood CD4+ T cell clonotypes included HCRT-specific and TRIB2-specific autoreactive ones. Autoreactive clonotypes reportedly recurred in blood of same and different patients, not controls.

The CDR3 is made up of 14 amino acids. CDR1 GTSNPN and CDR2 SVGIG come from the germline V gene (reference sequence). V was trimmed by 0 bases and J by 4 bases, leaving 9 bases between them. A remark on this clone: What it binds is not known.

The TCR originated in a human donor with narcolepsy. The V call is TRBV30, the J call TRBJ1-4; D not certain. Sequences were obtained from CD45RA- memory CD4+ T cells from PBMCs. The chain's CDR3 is CAWSVQGYNEKLFF. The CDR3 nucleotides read TGTGCCTGGAGTGTACAAGGGTATAATGAAAAACTGTTTTTT.